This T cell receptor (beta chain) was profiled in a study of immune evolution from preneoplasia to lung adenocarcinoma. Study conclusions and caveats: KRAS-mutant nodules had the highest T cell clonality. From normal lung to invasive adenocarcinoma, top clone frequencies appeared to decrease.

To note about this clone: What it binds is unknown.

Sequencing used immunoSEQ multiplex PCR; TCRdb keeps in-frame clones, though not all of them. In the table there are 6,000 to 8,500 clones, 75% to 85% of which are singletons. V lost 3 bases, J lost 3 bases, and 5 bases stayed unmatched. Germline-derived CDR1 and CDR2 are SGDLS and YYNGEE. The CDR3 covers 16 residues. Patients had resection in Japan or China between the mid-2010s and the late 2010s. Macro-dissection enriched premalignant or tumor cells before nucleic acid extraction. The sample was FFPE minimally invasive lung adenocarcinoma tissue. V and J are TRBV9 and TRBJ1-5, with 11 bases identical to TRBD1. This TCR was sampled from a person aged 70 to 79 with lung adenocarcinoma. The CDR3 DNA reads TGTGCCAGCAGCGCGGGGGACAGGGGGGTCAATCAGCCCCAGCATTTT. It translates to CASSAGDRGVNQPQHF.